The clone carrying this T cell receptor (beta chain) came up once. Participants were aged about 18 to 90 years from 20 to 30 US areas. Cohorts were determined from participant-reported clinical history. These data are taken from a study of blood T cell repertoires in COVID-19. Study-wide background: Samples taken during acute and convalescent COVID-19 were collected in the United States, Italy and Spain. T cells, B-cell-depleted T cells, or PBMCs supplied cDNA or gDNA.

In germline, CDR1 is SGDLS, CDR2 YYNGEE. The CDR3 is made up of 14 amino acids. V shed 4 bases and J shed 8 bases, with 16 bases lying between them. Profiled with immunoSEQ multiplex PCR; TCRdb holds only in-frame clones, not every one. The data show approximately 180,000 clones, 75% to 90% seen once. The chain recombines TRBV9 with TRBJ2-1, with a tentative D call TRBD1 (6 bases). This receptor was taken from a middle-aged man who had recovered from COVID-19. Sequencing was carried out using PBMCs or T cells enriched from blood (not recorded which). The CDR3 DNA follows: TGTGCCAGCAGCCTCCGGACAGCGAGGGATGAGCAGTTCTTC. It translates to CASSLRTARDEQFF.